This paragraph reports one T cell receptor beta chain. The clone's antigen remains unknown. Per-base qualities were not stored, and no clone one base away is much larger. Taken with the paper, the label for time point translates to: after dendritic cell vaccination, including at tumor progression/relapse. Selection of patients required sufficient residual fresh-frozen tumor tissue and over two years of available survival data. An isocitrate dehydrogenase mutation was not carried by any of the glioblastoma patients, although molecular status was otherwise variable. PBMC were collected before vaccination, two weeks after the third vaccination, and at tumor progression when it occurred. The Qiagen DNeasy Blood extraction Kit was used to extract genomic DNA. Sequences SEHNR (CDR1) and FQNEAQ (CDR2) are obtained from the germline V gene (reference sequence). Relative to germline, V is 7 bases shorter and J is 6 bases shorter, with 16 bases between their ends. The CDR3 measures 13 amino acids from cysteine to phenylalanine. Left in the record is the CDR3 DNA by itself, 39 bases read in frame from the first base.

The sample is drawn from a study of glioma-infiltrating T cells after dendritic cell vaccination (dated by TCRdb to 2015 to 2016). Background for the entire study: The cohort included some 15 glioblastoma patients drawn from Phase I and II dendritic cell vaccination trials, of whom 9 were newly diagnosed and 6 had recurrent disease. Between about 2003 and 2012, patients were given autologous tumor lysate-pulsed dendritic cell vaccination. Survival after dendritic cell vaccination was correlated with TCR sequencing metrics, including TIL content and tumor-blood repertoire overlap. To make the vaccine, monocyte-derived dendritic cells were cultured for about seven days with IL-4 and GM-CSF and then pulsed overnight with autologous tumor lysate. Tumor-infiltrating lymphocyte content was quantified and tumor and blood repertoires were compared in dendritic cell-vaccinated glioblastoma patients by deep sequencing of TCR beta CDR3 regions. Three intradermal dendritic cell vaccine injections were administered to patients at biweekly intervals in the arm below the axilla.

Results the study describes overall, beyond this receptor: TCR clonality showed no direct relationship with survival, which suggests that a diverse polyclonal response may be important. Higher estimated pretreatment TIL content predicted longer time to progression and overall survival after dendritic cell vaccination. The cohort was small and heterogeneous, with few patients having full blood and tumor sets and even fewer initial-recurrent tumor pairs. The response model built on TCR overlap across three groups was characterized as speculative, with prospective validation still needed.

Using the immunoSEQ assay, TCRB CDR3 regions were amplified from around 2 micrograms of genomic DNA, or from all available DNA when less than that was on hand. The multiplex PCR relied on 60 forward primers for TCR V beta segments and 13 reverse primers for J beta segments. To estimate the number of reads per starting template, synthetic control templates were added to each sample at limiting dilution. Sequencing produced 87 bp reads on the Illumina HiSeq System. In the authors' own workflow: PCR and sequencing errors were removed by a nearest neighbor algorithm that merged closely related sequences. TCR overlap was defined as the percentage of unique tumor TCR beta sequences that were also present in the same patient's peripheral blood. TCRdb took this table from immuneACCESS and kept in-frame rearrangements with V and J called. Such tables lack part of the clones; where checked against another copy, unresolved V genes explain under half of the gap, and the rest is unexplained. That table is the source of V, J and clone size, and D and trimming were worked out from the DNA. The sample contains about 100,000 clones, 65% to 85% of them found a single time. Approximately 5.5% of the sample belongs to the ten largest clones.

The chain joins TRBV7-9 to TRBJ2-7; tentative D gene TRBD1, with 7 bases matching. The material was blood, obtained after dendritic cell vaccination. This receptor was taken from a human donor with glioblastoma. The DNA is TGTGCCAGCACGAAAGGAGGGGGCAGCGAGCAGTACTTC. The encoded protein is CASTKGGGSEQYF.